Below are 32 T cell receptor beta chains sequenced from a single sample in a study of blood T cells in healthy people across ages. A J-beta primer mix and a sample-barcoded 5' primer were used in a second PCR of roughly 6 to 11 cycles. MiXCR was run by TCRdb on the 5' RACE reads, yielding one entry per CDR3 protein. This table has hundreds of thousands of distinct CDR3 sequences, around 48% appearing once. Input material: blood. All receptors derive from a woman aged 60-75 years in good health.

This clonotype appeared a few times. CDR3 residues: CASSLGSYDEQYF. DNA for the CDR3: TGTGCCAGCAGCTTAGGATCGTATGACGAGCAGTACTTC. The chain employs TRBV7-2 and TRBJ2-7; D is ambiguous. The V gene lost 1 base and the J gene lost 5 bases, with 9 bases spanning the gap. CDR1 is SGHTA, CDR2 FQGNSA, per germline. The CDR3 extends over 13 amino acids. Complete variable domain (other parts from reference TRBV7-2 and TRBJ2-7): GAGVSQSPSNKVTEKGKDVELRCDPISGHTALYWYRQSLGQGLEFLIYFQGNSAPDKSGLPSDRFSAERTGGSVSTLTIQRTQQEDSAVYLCASSLGSYDEQYFGPGTRLTVT.

The rearrangement links TRBV12-3 or TRBV12-4 to TRBJ2-3; 14 positions agree with TRBD2. After removal of 2 bases from V and 2 bases from J, the junction contained 12 bases not matched to a gene. The CDR3 sequence is 20 residues long. This CDR3 is CASSLLRLAGGPDLTDTQYF. In DNA form, the CDR3 reads TGTGCCAGCAGTTTACTGCGACTAGCGGGAGGGCCCGACCTCACAGATACGCAGTATTTT.

This clonotype was detected many times. This chain links TRBV12-3 or TRBV12-4 with TRBJ2-7; TRBD2 matches at 8 bases. With 5 bases clipped from V and 4 bases from J, the junction kept 7 bases outside the gene matches. The CDR3 runs to 14 residues. CDR3: CASSKTSDQYEQYF. The CDR3 DNA reads as TGTGCCAGCAGTAAGACTAGCGACCAGTACGAGCAGTACTTC.

V and J are TRBV6-5 and TRBJ1-6, with TRBD1 matching 8 bases. CDR1 is MNHEY and CDR2 is SVGAGI in the germline V gene. This CDR3 has 16 residues. With V trimmed by 0 bases and J by 12 bases, 10 bases remained unmatched. The CDR3 is CASSYSTMTGVQPLHF. CDR3 coding DNA: TGTGCCAGCAGTTACTCCACGATGACAGGGGTCCAACCCCTCCACTTT.

This clonotype was found a few times. The chain couples TRBV25-1 to TRBJ2-7, with D perhaps given as TRBD1 or TRBD2 (5 bases each). CDR1 is MGHDK, CDR2 SYGVNS, per germline. The CDR3 sequence is 14 residues long. V was cut by 3 bases and J by 4 bases, with 13 bases left in between. The chain's CDR3 is CASSDTGPGYEQYF. The CDR3 DNA is TGTGCCAGCAGTGATACAGGACCGGGGTACGAGCAGTACTTC.

A single count supports this clonotype. The chain has TRBV7-9 and TRBJ2-5, with D perhaps matching TRBD2 (5 bases). Trimming left V 2 bases short and J 11 bases short, with 15 bases between. CDR3 length: 13 residues. The germline CDR1 and CDR2 sequences are SEHNR and FQNEAQ (reference sequence). CDR3: CASSLRTHDEQYF. The CDR3 DNA reads TGTGCCAGCAGCTTACGGACTCACGATGAGCAGTACTTC.

The chain joins TRBV7-3 to TRBJ2-7; 8 nucleotides align to TRBD2. V was clipped by 1 base and J by 7 bases; unmatched bases: 18. Germline lookup yields CDR1 SGHTA and CDR2 FQGTGA. The CDR3 is made up of 18 amino acids. DNA for the CDR3: TGTGCCAGCAGCTTAAACCCCGCTGGACTAGCTAGCGACAATGAGCAGTACTTC. Encoded protein: CASSLNPAGLASDNEQYF.

The rearrangement uses TRBV7-2 and TRBJ2-1; possible D gene TRBD2, 6 bases. The end of the DNA fits TRBJ2-7 better, so the J call may be wrong. Germline CDR1 is SGHTA and CDR2 is FQGNSA. The CDR3 totals 13 residues. The CDR3 DNA reads as TGTGCCAGCGGAGGGCCGCATAACAATGAGCAGTACTTC. Translated: CASGGPHNNEQYF.

V is TRBV24-1 and J is TRBJ2-1; 8 bases line up with TRBD2. From germline, CDR1 is KGHDR and CDR2 SFDVKD. This CDR3 has 14 residues. V dropped 5 bases and J dropped 9; count of bases not matched to a gene: 8. Here the CDR3 reads CATSATSGSLEQFF. CDR3 nucleotide sequence: TGTGCCACCAGTGCTACAAGCGGGAGCCTTGAGCAGTTCTTC.

This clonotype was recorded only once. A read error may be the cause here, since a much bigger clone is one base away. The chain carries TRBV5-1 and TRBJ1-6; 8 nucleotides agree with TRBD1. CDR3 length: 15 amino acids. The germline CDR1 and CDR2 sequences are SGHRS and YFSETQ. J gave up 7 bases and V 2 bases, and 5 bases lay outside the gene matches. CDR3 protein: CASSFPGGENSPLHF. The CDR3, as DNA: TGCGCCAGCAGCTTCCCAGGGGGCGAAAATTCACCCCTCCACTTT. The whole variable domain, remainder taken from reference TRBV5-1 and TRBJ1-6, is KAGVTQTPRYLIKTRGQQVTLSCSPISGHRSVSWYQQTPGQGLQFLFEYFSETQRNKGNFPGRFSGRQFSNSRSEMNVSTLELGDSALYLCASSFPGGENSPLHFGNGTRLTVT.

The CDR3 sequence: CASTRGWAQETQYF. As DNA, the CDR3 is TGTGCCAGTACGAGGGGATGGGCCCAAGAGACCCAGTACTTC. The chain is built from TRBV2 and TRBJ2-5; the D gene could be TRBD1 or TRBD2 (5 bases each). Between the trimmed V and J ends, which lost 9 bases and 1 base, there was a span of 15 bases. The CDR3 has 14 amino acids. Germline CDR1 SNHLY, CDR2 FYNNEI. The variable domain in full, completed from reference TRBV2 and TRBJ2-5, reads EPEVTQTPSHQVTQMGQEVILRCVPISNHLYFYWYRQILGQKVEFLVSFYNNEISEKSEIFDDQFSVERPDGSNFTLKIRSTKLEDSAMYFCASTRGWAQETQYFGPGTRLLVL.

The chain employs TRBV28 and TRBJ2-7; D call uncertain. The CDR3 runs to 11 residues. Per germline, CDR1 MDHEN and CDR2 SYDVKM. The V and J ends lost 6 bases and 10 bases respectively, with 13 bases between them. CDR3 sequence reads: CASRRMSEQYF. As DNA, the CDR3 is TGTGCCAGCAGGCGGATGAGCGAACAGTACTTC.

About this clonotype: A much larger clone sits a single nucleotide away, making a read error possible. This chain links TRBV2 with TRBJ1-1; no reliable D call. The CDR3 extends over 11 amino acids. Germline-derived CDR1 and CDR2 are SNHLY and FYNNEI. The CDR3: CASSVNTDAFF. CDR3 in DNA: TGTGCCAGCAGTGTCAACACTGATGCTTTCTTT.

This chain links TRBV12-3 or TRBV12-4 with TRBJ2-2; 7 bases line up with TRBD2. The CDR3 covers 15 residues. The junction had 2 bases not matched to a gene; V was cut back by 4 bases and J by 0 bases. CDR3 region: CASSSTSSNTGELFF. The CDR3 region has the DNA TGTGCCAGCAGTTCGACTAGCTCGAACACCGGGGAGCTGTTTTTT.

The CDR3 DNA reads as TGTGCCAGCAGCTTAAGACTAGTGGGAAGAGAGACCCAGTACTTC. This gives the protein CASSLRLVGRETQYF. The rearrangement links TRBV7-8 to TRBJ2-4; possibly TRBD2 for D (6 bases). The end of the DNA fits TRBJ2-5 better, so the J call may be wrong. Germline V lookup: CDR1 SGHVS, CDR2 FQNEAQ. This CDR3 has 15 amino acids.

V is TRBV4-1 and J is TRBJ2-3, with 9 positions matching TRBD2. CDR3 length: 16 residues. Germline values: CDR1 MGHRA, CDR2 YSYEKL. Unmatched junction bases numbered 11, after V lost 2 bases and J lost 8 bases. Here the CDR3 DNA reads TGCGCCAGCAGCCAAACCCCGACTAGCGGCGCGAGTACGCAGTATTTT. This translates into CASSQTPTSGASTQYF.

This chain links TRBV6-5 with TRBJ2-7; 8 bases fit TRBD1. Unmatched junction bases numbered 11, after V lost 4 bases and J lost 3 bases. The germline CDR1 and CDR2 sequences are MNHEY and SVGAGI. The length of the CDR3 is 16 residues. CDR3 region: CASSFYRGDPDYEQYF. The CDR3 bases are TGTGCCAGCAGTTTCTACAGGGGGGACCCCGACTACGAGCAGTACTTC.

The chain carries TRBV5-6 and TRBJ2-3; D is perhaps TRBD1 (6 bases). The CDR3 is 17 residues long. Germline V CDR1 and CDR2: SGHDT, YYEEEE. Trimming removed 4 bases at V and 7 bases at J, with 25 bases between. The CDR3 reads CASSVPTGLPTNNTQYF. CDR3 in DNA: TGTGCCAGCAGCGTACCGACAGGACTCCCAACAAACAATACGCAGTATTTT.

The chain couples TRBV11-2 to TRBJ1-2; 9 bases are shared with TRBD1. Germline CDR1 SGHAT, CDR2 FQNNGV. This CDR3 has 16 amino acids. After removal of 6 bases from V and 5 bases from J, the junction contained 13 bases not matched to a gene. The CDR3 reads CASRPGTGRNSYGYTF. The CDR3 region has the DNA TGTGCCAGCAGACCCGGGACAGGGCGGAACTCTTATGGCTACACCTTC.

The chain carries TRBV7-3 and TRBJ2-1; tentatively, D is TRBD2 (6 bases). The CDR3 consists of 15 residues. V dropped 1 base and J dropped 7 bases, with 14 bases sitting between them. Germline V gene sequence: CDR1 SGHTA, CDR2 FQGTGA. CDR3 loop: CASSLMGTPNNEQFF. As DNA, the CDR3 is TGTGCCAGCAGCTTAATGGGGACTCCAAATAATGAGCAGTTCTTC.

This clonotype was recorded a few times. The chain links TRBV7-8 to TRBJ2-7; tentative D call: TRBD2 (6 bases). V gave up 2 bases and J gave up 3 bases, with 20 bases separating them. CDR3 length: 17 amino acids. Germline V lookup: CDR1 SGHVS, CDR2 FQNEAQ. The CDR3, as DNA: TGTGCCAGCAGCTTAAAACAAGGGGTAGCGGACTACTACGAGCAGTACTTC. Encoded protein: CASSLKQGVADYYEQYF. The entire variable domain, with the rest obtained from reference TRBV7-8 and TRBJ2-7, is as follows: GAGVSQSPRYKVAKRGQDVALRCDPISGHVSLFWYQQALGQGPEFLTYFQNEAQLDKSGLPSDRFFAERPEGSVSTLKIQRTQQEDSAVYLCASSLKQGVADYYEQYFGPGTRLTVT.

Concerning this clonotype: A much larger clone is a single base away; this may be a read error. The chain uses TRBV11-3 and TRBJ2-7; TRBD2 matches at 9 bases. Germline CDR1 reads SGHNT; CDR2 reads YENEEA. The CDR3 is made up of 16 amino acids. The CDR3 bases are TGTGCCGGCAGCTTAGGAGTCCCTAGCGGGATCTACGAGCAGTACTTC. Amino acids: CAGSLGVPSGIYEQYF.

This clonotype has only a few counts. The V gene is TRBV28, the J gene TRBJ1-1; D is perhaps TRBD1 (5 bases). The CDR3 has 15 residues. CDR1 and CDR2 (germline): MDHEN, SYDVKM. The ends were cut back, 6 bases at V and 6 bases at J, with 20 bases in the middle. CDR3 region: CASSKQSQGGAEAFF. CDR3 nucleotide sequence: TGTGCCAGCAGCAAACAGTCTCAGGGAGGCGCTGAAGCTTTCTTT.

This clonotype was seen a single time. The chain is built from TRBV20-1 and TRBJ2-3; D is uncertain. Germline CDR1 DFQATT, CDR2 SNEGSKA (reference sequence). The CDR3 has 12 residues. DNA of the CDR3: TGCAGCGCCAAGGGCAGCACAGATACGCAGTATTTT. Amino acid sequence: CSAKGSTDTQYF.

The chain links TRBV7-3 to TRBJ2-1; D is perhaps TRBD1 or TRBD2 (6 bases each). Germline assignment: CDR1 SGHTA and CDR2 FQGTGA. CDR3 size: 15 residues. Trimming cost V 5 bases and J 3 bases, with 14 bases left between them. CDR3 coding DNA: TGTGCCAGCAGCCCATACGGGGGCCTCTACAATGAGCAGTTCTTC. Translated: CASSPYGGLYNEQFF.

The rearrangement joins TRBV24-1 to TRBJ2-2, with 8 bases aligning to TRBD1. After removal of 5 bases from V and 2 bases from J, the junction contained 3 bases not matched to a gene. Germline V gene lookup returns CDR1 KGHDR and CDR2 SFDVKD. CDR3 size: 15 residues. The CDR3 coding sequence is TGTGCCACCAGTGTAGGACAGGGCAACACCGGGGAGCTGTTTTTT. It yields the protein CATSVGQGNTGELFF.

CDR3 residues: CASSLRETGFDNEQYF. CDR3 in DNA: TGTGCCAGCAGCTTAAGGGAGACAGGGTTCGACAATGAGCAGTACTTC. The chain has TRBV7-2 and TRBJ2-5, with 7 bases identical to TRBD1. Trimming removed 2 bases from V and 11 bases from J; junction bases left unmatched: 17. CDR1 and CDR2 from the germline V gene are SGHTA and FQGNSA. This CDR3 is 16 amino acids long.

The chain recombines TRBV20-1 with TRBJ2-1; D might be TRBD2 (6 bases). This CDR3 comprises 15 residues. The V gene lost 3 bases and the J gene lost 3 bases, with 15 bases spanning the gap. Germline CDR1 reads DFQATT; CDR2 reads SNEGSKA (reference sequence). The CDR3 here is CSASSGTEIYNEQFF. In DNA, the CDR3 is TGCAGTGCTAGTAGCGGTACCGAAATCTACAATGAGCAGTTCTTC.

This clonotype showed up just once. J is TRBJ1-4 and V is TRBV20-1; D is perhaps TRBD1 (6 bases). Germline V gene lookup returns CDR1 DFQATT and CDR2 SNEGSKA (reference sequence). The CDR3 length is 16 residues. This CDR3 is CGVWSSGRGAFEKLFF. DNA of the CDR3: TGCGGAGTATGGTCGTCCGGTCGGGGGGCTTTCGAAAAACTGTTTTTT.

This clonotype was found once. The chain is built from TRBV12-3 or TRBV12-4 and TRBJ2-7; D possibly corresponds to TRBD1 (5 bases). The CDR3 has 13 amino acids. The V end lost 6 bases, the J end lost 3 bases, and 12 bases lay between the germline ends. The CDR3 sequence is CASSDFRGYEQYF. The CDR3 bases are TGTGCCAGCAGCGACTTTAGGGGCTACGAGCAGTACTTC.

This clonotype was detected once. The chain has TRBV6-2 or TRBV6-3 and TRBJ2-7, with a possible D match to TRBD1 (6 bases). The CDR3 contains 17 residues. CDR1 and CDR2 (germline): MNHEY, SVGEGT. Trimming cost V 5 bases and J 1 base, with 21 bases left between them. CDR3 sequence: CASSPPEGWDTSYEQYF. CDR3 in DNA: TGTGCCAGCAGTCCCCCAGAGGGCTGGGACACTTCCTACGAGCAGTACTTC.

This clonotype was detected a few times. The genes are TRBV5-1 and TRBJ1-2, with D maybe TRBD1 (6 bases). The germline V gene encodes CDR1 SGHRS and CDR2 YFSETQ. Trimming cost V 5 bases and J 4 bases, with 12 bases left between them. The length of the CDR3 is 13 residues. CDR3 protein: CASSTGQTYGYTF. The CDR3 DNA follows: TGCGCCAGCAGTACAGGACAGACCTATGGCTACACCTTC.